This entry lists 4 T cell receptor beta chains sequenced from one sample in a study of T cell responses to AZD1222 COVID-19 vaccine. Libraries were prepared by immunoSEQ multiplex PCR; TCRdb keeps only in-frame clonotypes and omits some of them. The sample shows some 110,000 clones, approximately 90% of them seen only once. This material consisted of peripheral blood, taken on day 0 of AZD1222 vaccination. All receptors derive from an adult in good health.

A single count supports this clone. The chain carries TRBV7-9 and TRBJ1-6; 7 bases map to TRBD1. The CDR3 length is 16 residues. The V gene end was trimmed by 1 base and the J gene end by 7 bases; junction bases not matched to a gene: 7. Germline V gene data show CDR1 as SEHNR and CDR2 as FQNEAQ (reference sequence). The CDR3 here is CASSLVFDRDNSPLHF. The CDR3 DNA follows: TGTGCCAGCAGCTTAGTCTTCGACAGGGACAATTCACCCCTCCACTTT.

In this sample, this clone turned up once. The V and J genes are TRBV27 and TRBJ2-5, with 14 bases fitting TRBD2. Germline V CDR1 and CDR2: MNHEY, SMNVEV (reference sequence). The ends lost 5 bases at V and 4 bases at J; junction bases unmatched: 6. The CDR3 is made up of 16 amino acids. CDR3 region: CASSRGLAGVGETQYF. The CDR3 coding sequence is TGTGCCAGCAGTAGGGGACTAGCGGGAGTGGGAGAGACCCAGTACTTC.

The V gene is TRBV7-2, the J gene TRBJ1-2; D gene unclear. The germline gives CDR1 SGHTA, CDR2 FQGNSA. Trimming left V 0 bases short and J 2 bases short, with 7 bases between. This CDR3 has 14 amino acids. Written as DNA, the CDR3 is TGTGCCAGCAGCTTAGCGACACCAAACTATGGCTACACCTTC. Protein: CASSLATPNYGYTF.

The rearrangement joins TRBV7-2 to TRBJ2-1, with 7 bases aligning to TRBD2. Per germline, CDR1 SGHTA and CDR2 FQGNSA. V lost 2 bases and J lost 4; bases outside the gene matches: 11. There are 17 residues in the CDR3. CDR3 residues: CASSLPLRGAGYNEQFF. CDR3 sequence (DNA): TGTGCCAGCAGCTTACCCCTTCGTGGAGCGGGATACAATGAGCAGTTCTTC.